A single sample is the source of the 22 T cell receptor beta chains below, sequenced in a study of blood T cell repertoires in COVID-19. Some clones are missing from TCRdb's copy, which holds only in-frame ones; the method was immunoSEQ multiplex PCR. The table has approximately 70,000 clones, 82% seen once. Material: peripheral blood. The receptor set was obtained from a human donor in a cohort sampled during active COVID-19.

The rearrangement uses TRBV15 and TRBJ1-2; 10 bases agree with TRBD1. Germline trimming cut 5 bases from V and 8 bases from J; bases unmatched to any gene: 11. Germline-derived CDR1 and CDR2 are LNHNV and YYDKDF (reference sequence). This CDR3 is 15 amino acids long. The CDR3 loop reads CATSSWGQGRYGYTF. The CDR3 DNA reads TGTGCCACCAGCTCCTGGGGACAGGGGCGGTACGGCTACACCTTC.

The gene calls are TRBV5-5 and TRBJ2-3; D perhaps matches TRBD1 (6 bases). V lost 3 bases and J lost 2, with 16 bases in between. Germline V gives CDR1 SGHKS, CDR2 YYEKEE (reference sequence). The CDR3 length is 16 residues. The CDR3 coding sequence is TGTGCCAGCAGCTCGCTAACAGGGTCCCCCACAGATACGCAGTATTTT. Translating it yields CASSSLTGSPTDTQYF.

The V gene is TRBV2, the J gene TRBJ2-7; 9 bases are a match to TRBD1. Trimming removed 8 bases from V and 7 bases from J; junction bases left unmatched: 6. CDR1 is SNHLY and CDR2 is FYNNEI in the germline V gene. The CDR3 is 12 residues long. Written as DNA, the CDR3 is TGTGCCAGCCGGGACAGGGAAGTTGAGCAGTACTTC. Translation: CASRDREVEQYF.

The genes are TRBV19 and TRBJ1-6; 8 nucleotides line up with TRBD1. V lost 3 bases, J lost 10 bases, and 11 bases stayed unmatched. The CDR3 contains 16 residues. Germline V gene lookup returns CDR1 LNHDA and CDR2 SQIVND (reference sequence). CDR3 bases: TGTGCCAGTAGTATCTTTTCCGGGACAGGCTTGTCACCCCTCCACTTT. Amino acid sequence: CASSIFSGTGLSPLHF.

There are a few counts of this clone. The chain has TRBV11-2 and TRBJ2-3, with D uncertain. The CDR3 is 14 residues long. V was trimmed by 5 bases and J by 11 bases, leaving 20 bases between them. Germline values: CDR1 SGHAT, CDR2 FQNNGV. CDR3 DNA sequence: TGTGCCAGCAGCCCTTCGACTTACTCCCTCGGGCAGTATTTT. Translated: CASSPSTYSLGQYF.

The CDR3 sequence: CASSQNPGQGPNQPQHF. CDR3 DNA: TGTGCCAGCAGCCAAAATCCGGGACAGGGACCCAATCAGCCCCAGCATTTT. The V call is TRBV4-2, the J call TRBJ1-5; 9 bases line up with TRBD1. Losses at the gene ends were 2 bases for V and 3 bases for J; bases not matched to a gene: 8. Germline V gives CDR1 LGHNA, CDR2 YNFKEQ. This CDR3 is built from 17 residues.

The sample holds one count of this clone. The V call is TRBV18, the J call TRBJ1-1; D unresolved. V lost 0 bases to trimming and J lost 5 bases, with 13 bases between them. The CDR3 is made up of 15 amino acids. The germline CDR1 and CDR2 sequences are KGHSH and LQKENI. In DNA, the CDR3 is TGTGCCAGCTCACCACCGAGTAGAGGCATTACTGAAGCTTTCTTT. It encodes CASSPPSRGITEAFF.

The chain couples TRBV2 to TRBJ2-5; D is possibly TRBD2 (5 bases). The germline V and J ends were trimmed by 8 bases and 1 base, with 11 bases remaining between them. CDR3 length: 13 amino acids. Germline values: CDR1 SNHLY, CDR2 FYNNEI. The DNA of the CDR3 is TGTGCCAGCCGGGGTGTTCGCCAAGAGACCCAGTACTTC. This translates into CASRGVRQETQYF.

The CDR3 loop reads CASSLSGGGEKLFF. The CDR3 DNA sequence: TGTGCCAGCAGTTTAAGTGGGGGCGGTGAAAAACTGTTTTTT. The V and J genes are TRBV27 and TRBJ1-4; D is possibly TRBD1 (6 bases). Looked up from germline, CDR1 is MNHEY and CDR2 is SMNVEV (reference sequence). The CDR3 runs to 14 residues. The V end lost 2 bases, the J end lost 7 bases, and 11 bases lay between the germline ends.

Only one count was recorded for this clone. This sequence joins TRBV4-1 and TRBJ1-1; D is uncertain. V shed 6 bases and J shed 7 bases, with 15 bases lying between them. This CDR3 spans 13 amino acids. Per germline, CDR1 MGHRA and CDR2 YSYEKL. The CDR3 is CASSQSVSDEAFF. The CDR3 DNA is TGCGCCAGCAGTCAAAGCGTTTCAGATGAAGCTTTCTTT.

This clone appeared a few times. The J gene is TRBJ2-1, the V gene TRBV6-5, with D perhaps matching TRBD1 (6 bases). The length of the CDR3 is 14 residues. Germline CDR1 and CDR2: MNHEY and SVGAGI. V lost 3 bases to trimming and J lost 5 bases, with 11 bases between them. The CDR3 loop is CASSYDRKNNEQFF. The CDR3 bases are TGTGCCAGCAGTTATGACAGGAAGAACAATGAGCAGTTCTTC.

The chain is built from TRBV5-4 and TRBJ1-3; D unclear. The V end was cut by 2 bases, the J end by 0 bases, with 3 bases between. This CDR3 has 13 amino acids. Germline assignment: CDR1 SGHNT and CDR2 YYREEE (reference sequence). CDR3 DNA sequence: TGTGCCAGCAGCTTTAACTCTGGAAACACCATATATTTT. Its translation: CASSFNSGNTIYF.

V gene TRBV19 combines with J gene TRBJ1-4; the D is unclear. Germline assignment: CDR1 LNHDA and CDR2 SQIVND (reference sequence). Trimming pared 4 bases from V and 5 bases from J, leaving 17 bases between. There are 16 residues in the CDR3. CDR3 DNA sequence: TGTGCCAGTAGTACCCCCCGGGCGGGCGGGAATGAAAAACTGTTTTTT. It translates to CASSTPRAGGNEKLFF.

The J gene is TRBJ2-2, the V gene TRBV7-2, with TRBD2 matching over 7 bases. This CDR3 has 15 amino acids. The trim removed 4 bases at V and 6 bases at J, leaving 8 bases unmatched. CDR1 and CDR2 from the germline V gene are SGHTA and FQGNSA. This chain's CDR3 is CASSSTAGRAGELFF. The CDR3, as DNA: TGTGCCAGCAGCTCAACAGCGGGACGGGCCGGGGAGCTGTTTTTT.

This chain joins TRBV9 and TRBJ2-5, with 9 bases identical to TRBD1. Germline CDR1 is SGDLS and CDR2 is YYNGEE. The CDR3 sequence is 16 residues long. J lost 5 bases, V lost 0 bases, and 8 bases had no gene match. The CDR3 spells CASSVDVGTGRETQYF. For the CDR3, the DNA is TGTGCCAGCAGCGTAGATGTTGGGACAGGGCGGGAGACCCAGTACTTC.

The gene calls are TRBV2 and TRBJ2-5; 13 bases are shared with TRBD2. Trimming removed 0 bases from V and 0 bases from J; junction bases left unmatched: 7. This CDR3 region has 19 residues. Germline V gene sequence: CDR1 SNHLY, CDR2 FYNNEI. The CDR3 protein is CASSEARTSGGKYQETQYF. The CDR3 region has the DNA TGTGCCAGCAGTGAAGCCAGGACTAGCGGGGGCAAGTACCAAGAGACCCAGTACTTC.

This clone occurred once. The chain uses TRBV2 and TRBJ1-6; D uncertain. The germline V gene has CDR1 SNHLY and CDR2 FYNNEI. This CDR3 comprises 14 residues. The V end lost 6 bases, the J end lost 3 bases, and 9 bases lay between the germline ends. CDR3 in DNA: TGTGCCAGCAGGCAGACTAGCTATAATTCACCCCTCCACTTT. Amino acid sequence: CASRQTSYNSPLHF.

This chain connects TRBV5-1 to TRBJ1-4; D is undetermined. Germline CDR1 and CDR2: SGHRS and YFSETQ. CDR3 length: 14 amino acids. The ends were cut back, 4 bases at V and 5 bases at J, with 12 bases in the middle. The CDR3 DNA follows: TGCGCCAGCAGCCGGACTTATACGAATGAAAAACTGTTTTTT. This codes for CASSRTYTNEKLFF.

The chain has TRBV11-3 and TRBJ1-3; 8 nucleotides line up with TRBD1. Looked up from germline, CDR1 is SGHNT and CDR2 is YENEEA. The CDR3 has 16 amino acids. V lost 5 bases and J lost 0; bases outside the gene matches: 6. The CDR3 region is CASSPGQGSSGNTIYF. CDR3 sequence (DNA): TGTGCCAGCAGCCCAGGACAGGGAAGCTCTGGAAACACCATATATTTT.

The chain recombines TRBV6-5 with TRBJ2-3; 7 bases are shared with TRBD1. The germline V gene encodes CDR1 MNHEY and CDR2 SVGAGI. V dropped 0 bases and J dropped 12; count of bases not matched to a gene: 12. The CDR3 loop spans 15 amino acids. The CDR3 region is CASSYSKGGQALQYF. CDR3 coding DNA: TGTGCCAGCAGTTACTCGAAGGGTGGACAGGCCCTCCAGTATTTT.

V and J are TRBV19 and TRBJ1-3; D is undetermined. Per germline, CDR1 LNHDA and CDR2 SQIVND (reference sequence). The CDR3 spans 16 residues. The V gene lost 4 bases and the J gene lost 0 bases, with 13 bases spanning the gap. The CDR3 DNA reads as TGTGCCAGTAGTAGGTATGCGGAGAGCTCTGGAAACACCATATATTTT. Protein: CASSRYAESSGNTIYF.

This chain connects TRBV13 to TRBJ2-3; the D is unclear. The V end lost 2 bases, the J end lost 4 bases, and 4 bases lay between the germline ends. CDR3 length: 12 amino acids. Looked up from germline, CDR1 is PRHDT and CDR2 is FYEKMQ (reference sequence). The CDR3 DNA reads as TGTGCCAGCAGCTTACGGGCAGATACGCAGTATTTT. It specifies CASSLRADTQYF.